This TCR beta chain was sequenced for a study of blood T cell repertoires in COVID-19. Across the whole study: The United States, Italy and Spain supplied acute and convalescent COVID-19 samples. From T cells, B-cell-depleted T cells, or PBMCs came the material, which was cDNA or gDNA.

In the source study's methods: For nucleated cells, counts were estimated from reference gene primer amplification. Using immunoSEQ multiplex PCR, the repertoire was profiled, and TCRdb retains in-frame clones only, with some absent. D and trimming were read from the DNA, whereas the V and J calls and clone size are those reported in that table. The sample has over 130,000 clones, just over 85% seen once; the top ten hold roughly 3.4%. This receptor was identified in a man aged 70 or older with acute or convalescent COVID-19. The sample taken for sequencing was peripheral blood.

The CDR3 bases are TGTGCCAGCAGCCGACCAAGGACCGACAGAAACCGTCGGGAGCTGTTTTTT. Translating it yields CASSRPRTDRNRRELFF. This chain joins TRBV3-1 (or the pseudogene TRBV3-2) and TRBJ2-2; D possibly corresponds to TRBD1 (5 bases). The V end lost 4 bases, the J end lost 9 bases, and 24 bases lay between the germline ends. This CDR3 is built from 17 residues. Looked up from germline, CDR1 is LGHDT and CDR2 is YNNKEL (reference sequence).